This T cell receptor beta chain emerged from a study of blood T cell repertoires in COVID-19. In the study overall: Italy, Spain and the United States were the sources of the convalescent and acute COVID-19 samples. PBMCs, B-cell-depleted T cells, or T cells were the source of the cDNA or gDNA that made up the material.

Assay used: immunoSEQ multiplex PCR; TCRdb lists only in-frame clones, some missing. This table holds over 250,000 clones, approximately 90% found once. CDR3 length: 16 residues. Trimming took 0 bases from V and 1 from J, leaving 13 bases between them. The germline CDR1 and CDR2 sequences are SGHNT and YYREEE (reference sequence). The V call is TRBV5-4, the J call TRBJ1-1, with D possibly TRBD1 on 6 matching bases. Material: peripheral blood. The receptor was isolated from a woman aged 60 to 75 with acute or convalescent COVID-19. The CDR3 loop is CASSLGQGRGNTEAFF. The CDR3 DNA reads as TGTGCCAGCAGCTTGGGGCAGGGGAGGGGGAACACTGAAGCTTTCTTT.